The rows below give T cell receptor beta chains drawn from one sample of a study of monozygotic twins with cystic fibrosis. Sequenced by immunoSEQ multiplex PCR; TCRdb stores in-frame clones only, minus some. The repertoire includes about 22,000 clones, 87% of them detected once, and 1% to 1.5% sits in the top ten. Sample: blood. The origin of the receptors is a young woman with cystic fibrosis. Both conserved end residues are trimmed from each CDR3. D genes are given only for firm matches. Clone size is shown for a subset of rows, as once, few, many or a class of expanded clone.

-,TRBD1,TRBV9,ASSPGQGHQPQH
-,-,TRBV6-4,ASKGWGPNYGYT
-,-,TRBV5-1,ASSPGQSFITDTQY
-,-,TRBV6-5,ASSYYAGSSYEQY
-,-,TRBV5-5,ASRQSGTSGDTQY
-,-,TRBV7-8,ASSLVLRSEAF
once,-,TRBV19,ASSIRPGLYEQY
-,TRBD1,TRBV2,ASSLSTGSYGYT
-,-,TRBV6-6,ASTPHGSGANVLT
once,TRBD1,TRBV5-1,ASSLAWTGHTGELF
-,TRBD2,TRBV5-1,ASSLWTSGSTDTQY
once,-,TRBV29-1,SVAVMNTEAF